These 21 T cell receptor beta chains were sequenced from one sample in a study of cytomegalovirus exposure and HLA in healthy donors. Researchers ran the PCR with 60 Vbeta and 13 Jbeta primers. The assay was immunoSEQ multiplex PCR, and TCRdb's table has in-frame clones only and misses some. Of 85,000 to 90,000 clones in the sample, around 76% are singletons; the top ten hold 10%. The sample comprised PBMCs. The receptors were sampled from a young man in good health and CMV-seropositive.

CDR3 region: CATSRDVPTTSAEETQYF. In DNA, the CDR3 is TGTGCCACCAGCAGAGATGTCCCAACCACTAGCGCCGAAGAGACCCAGTACTTC. The V and J genes are TRBV15 and TRBJ2-5; 7 bases fit TRBD2. Germline V gene lookup returns CDR1 LNHNV and CDR2 YYDKDF (reference sequence). The V segment lost 0 bases and the J segment 3 bases; nucleotides outside the gene matches: 13. The CDR3 loop spans 18 amino acids. The complete variable domain, with remaining parts taken from reference TRBV15 and TRBJ2-5, reads DAMVIQNPRYQVTQFGKPVTLSCSQTLNHNVMYWYQQKSSQAPKLLFHYYDKDFNNEADTPDNFQSRRPNTSFCFLDIRSPGLGDTAMYLCATSRDVPTTSAEETQYFGPGTRLLVL.

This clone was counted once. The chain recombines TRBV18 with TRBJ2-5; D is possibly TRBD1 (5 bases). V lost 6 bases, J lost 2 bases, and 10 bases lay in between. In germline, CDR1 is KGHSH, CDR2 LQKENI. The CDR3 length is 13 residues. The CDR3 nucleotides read TGTGCCAGCTCCCAGGGATATCAAGAGACCCAGTACTTC. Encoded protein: CASSQGYQETQYF.

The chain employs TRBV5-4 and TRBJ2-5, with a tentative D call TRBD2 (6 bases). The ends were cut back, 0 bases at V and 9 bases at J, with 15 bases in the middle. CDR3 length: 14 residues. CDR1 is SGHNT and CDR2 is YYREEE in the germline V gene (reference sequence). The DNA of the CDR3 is TGTGCCAGCAGCTTGGGAGGGCTCCCGGGGGCCCAGTACTTC. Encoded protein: CASSLGGLPGAQYF.

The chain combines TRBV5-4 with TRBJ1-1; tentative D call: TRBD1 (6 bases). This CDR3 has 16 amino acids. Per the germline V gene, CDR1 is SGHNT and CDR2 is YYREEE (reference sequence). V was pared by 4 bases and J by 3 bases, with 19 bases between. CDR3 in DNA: TGTGCCAGCAGCCCTACGGGGGGAGGGGGGTACACTGAAGCTTTCTTT. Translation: CASSPTGGGGYTEAFF.

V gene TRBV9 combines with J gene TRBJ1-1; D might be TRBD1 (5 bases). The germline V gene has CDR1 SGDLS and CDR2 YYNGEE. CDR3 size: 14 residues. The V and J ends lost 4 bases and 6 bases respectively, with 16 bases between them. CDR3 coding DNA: TGTGCCAGCAGCACGGATCCAGGGTATGCTGAAGCTTTCTTT. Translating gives CASSTDPGYAEAFF. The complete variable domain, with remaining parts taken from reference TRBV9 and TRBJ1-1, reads DSGVTQTPKHLITATGQRVTLRCSPRSGDLSVYWYQQSLDQGLQFLIQYYNGEERAKGNILERFSAQQFPDLHSELNLSSLELGDSALYFCASSTDPGYAEAFFGQGTRLTVV.

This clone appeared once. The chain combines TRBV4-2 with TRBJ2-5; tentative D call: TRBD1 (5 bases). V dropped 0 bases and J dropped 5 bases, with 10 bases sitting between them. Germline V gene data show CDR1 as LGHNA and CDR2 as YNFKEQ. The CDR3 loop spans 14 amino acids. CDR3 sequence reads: CASSQEGQGETQYF. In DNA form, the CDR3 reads TGTGCCAGCAGCCAAGAGGGCCAGGGTGAGACCCAGTACTTC.

The CDR3 spells CATSRDQVHYGYTF. CDR3 DNA: TGTGCCACCAGCAGAGATCAGGTGCACTATGGCTACACCTTC. V is TRBV15 and J is TRBJ1-2, with D unresolved. Germline V CDR1 and CDR2: LNHNV, YYDKDF (reference sequence). Trimming removed 0 bases from V and 3 bases from J, with 8 bases in between. This CDR3 is built from 14 residues.

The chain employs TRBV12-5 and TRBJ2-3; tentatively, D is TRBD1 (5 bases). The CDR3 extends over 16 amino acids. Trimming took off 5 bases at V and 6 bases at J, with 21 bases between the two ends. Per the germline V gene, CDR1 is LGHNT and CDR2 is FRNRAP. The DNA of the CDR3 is TGTGCTAGTGGTCTAGGTGGCAGGGTGTTAGGGGATACGCAGTATTTT. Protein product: CASGLGGRVLGDTQYF.

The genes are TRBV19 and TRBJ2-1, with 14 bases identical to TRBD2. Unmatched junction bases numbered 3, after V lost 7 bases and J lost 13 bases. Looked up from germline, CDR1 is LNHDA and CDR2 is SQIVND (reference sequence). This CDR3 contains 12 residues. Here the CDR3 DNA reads TGTGCCAGTACGACTAGCGGGGGGGACCAGTTCTTC. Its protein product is CASTTSGGDQFF.

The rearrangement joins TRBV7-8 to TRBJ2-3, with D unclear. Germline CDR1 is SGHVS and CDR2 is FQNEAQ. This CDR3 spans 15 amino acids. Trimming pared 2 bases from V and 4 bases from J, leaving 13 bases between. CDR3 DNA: TGTGCCAGCAGCTTAAGAGGTGGTACTCCAGATACGCAGTATTTT. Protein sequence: CASSLRGGTPDTQYF.

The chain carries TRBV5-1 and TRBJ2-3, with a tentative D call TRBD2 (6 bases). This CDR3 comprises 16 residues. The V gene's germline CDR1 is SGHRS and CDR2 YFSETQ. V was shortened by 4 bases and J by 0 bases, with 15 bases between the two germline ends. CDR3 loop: CASSRQAGISTDTQYF. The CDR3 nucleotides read TGCGCCAGCAGCCGTCAGGCGGGGATTAGCACAGATACGCAGTATTTT.

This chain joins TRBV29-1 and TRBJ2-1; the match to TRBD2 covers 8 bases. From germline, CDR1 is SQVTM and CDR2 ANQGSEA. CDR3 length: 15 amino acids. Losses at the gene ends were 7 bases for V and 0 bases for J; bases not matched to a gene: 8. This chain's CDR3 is CSGSSGVSSYNEQFF. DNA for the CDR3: TGCAGCGGTAGTAGCGGGGTGAGCTCCTACAATGAGCAGTTCTTC.

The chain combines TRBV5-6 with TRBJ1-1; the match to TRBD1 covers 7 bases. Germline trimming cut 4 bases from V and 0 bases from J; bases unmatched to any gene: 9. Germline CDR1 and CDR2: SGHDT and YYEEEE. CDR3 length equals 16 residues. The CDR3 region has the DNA TGTGCCAGCAGCCCTGGACAGGATCTGATGAACACTGAAGCTTTCTTT. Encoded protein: CASSPGQDLMNTEAFF.

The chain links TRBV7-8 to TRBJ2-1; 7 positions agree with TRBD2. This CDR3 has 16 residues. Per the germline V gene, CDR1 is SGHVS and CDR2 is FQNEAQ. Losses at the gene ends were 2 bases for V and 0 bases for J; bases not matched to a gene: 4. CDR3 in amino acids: CASSLLAGVSYNEQFF. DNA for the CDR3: TGTGCCAGCAGCTTATTAGCGGGCGTCTCCTACAATGAGCAGTTCTTC.

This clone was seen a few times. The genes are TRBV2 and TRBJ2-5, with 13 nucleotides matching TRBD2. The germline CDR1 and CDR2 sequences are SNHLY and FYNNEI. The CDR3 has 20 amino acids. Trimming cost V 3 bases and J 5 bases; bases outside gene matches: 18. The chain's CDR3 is CASSETTSGGQGGVRETQYF. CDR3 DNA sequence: TGTGCCAGCAGTGAGACGACTAGCGGGGGGCAAGGAGGGGTTAGGGAGACCCAGTACTTC. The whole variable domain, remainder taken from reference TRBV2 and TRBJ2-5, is EPEVTQTPSHQVTQMGQEVILRCVPISNHLYFYWYRQILGQKVEFLVSFYNNEISEKSEIFDDQFSVERPDGSNFTLKIRSTKLEDSAMYFCASSETTSGGQGGVRETQYFGPGTRLLVL.

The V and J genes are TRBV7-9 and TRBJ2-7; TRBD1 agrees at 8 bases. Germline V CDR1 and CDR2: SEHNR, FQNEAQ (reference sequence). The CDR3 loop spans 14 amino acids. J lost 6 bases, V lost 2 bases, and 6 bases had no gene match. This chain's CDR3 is CASSLLGQGGEQYF. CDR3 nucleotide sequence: TGTGCCAGCAGCTTACTAGGACAGGGTGGCGAGCAGTACTTC.

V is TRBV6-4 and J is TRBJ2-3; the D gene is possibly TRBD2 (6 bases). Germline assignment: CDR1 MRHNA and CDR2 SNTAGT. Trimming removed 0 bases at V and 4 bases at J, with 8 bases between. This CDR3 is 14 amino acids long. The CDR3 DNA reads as TGTGCCAGCAGTGACTCCGGGGGTCCAGATACGCAGTATTTT. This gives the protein CASSDSGGPDTQYF.

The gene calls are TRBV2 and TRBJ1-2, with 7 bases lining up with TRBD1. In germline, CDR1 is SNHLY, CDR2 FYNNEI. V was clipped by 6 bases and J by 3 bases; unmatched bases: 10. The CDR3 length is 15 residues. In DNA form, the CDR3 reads TGTGCCAGCAGGGTCTGGACAGGATTCGACTATGGCTACACCTTC. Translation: CASRVWTGFDYGYTF.

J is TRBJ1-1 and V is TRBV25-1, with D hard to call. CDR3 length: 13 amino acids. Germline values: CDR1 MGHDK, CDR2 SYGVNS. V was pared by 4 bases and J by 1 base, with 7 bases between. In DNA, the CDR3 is TGTGCCAGCAGTGGCACAGAGAACACTGAAGCTTTCTTT. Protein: CASSGTENTEAFF.

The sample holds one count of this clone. The CDR3 DNA follows: TGTGCCAGCAGCTCGGGACAGCCTGACGAGCAGTACTTC. Its protein is CASSSGQPDEQYF. The V and J genes are TRBV5-4 and TRBJ2-7; 7 bases match TRBD1. Germline assignment: CDR1 SGHNT and CDR2 YYREEE (reference sequence). After removal of 3 bases from V and 5 bases from J, the junction contained 5 bases not matched to a gene. The CDR3 length is 13 residues.

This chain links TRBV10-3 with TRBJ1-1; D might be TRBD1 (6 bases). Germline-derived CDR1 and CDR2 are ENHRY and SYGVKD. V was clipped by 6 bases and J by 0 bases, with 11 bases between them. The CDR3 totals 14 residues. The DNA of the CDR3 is TGTGCCATCAGGGAACAGGGCATGAACACTGAAGCTTTCTTT. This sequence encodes CAIREQGMNTEAFF.